Here is one T cell receptor (beta chain) with its context. What antigen it recognizes has not been identified. No much larger clonotype is one base removed from it; base qualities were not supplied. Libraries were prepared through the immunoSEQ multiplex PCR assay. TCRdb re-hosts the immuneACCESS table, in-frame sequences only. Its copies lack some clones; in the studies checked, an unresolved V gene accounts for under half of them, and the cause for the rest is not known. The table for this sample lists some 30,000 clones; around 75% of them were counted only once. The ten biggest clones cover under 1.2% of the sample. The data stem from a study of T cells in narcolepsy (dated by TCRdb to 2016 to 2018). About the investigation overall: The study enrolled patients with narcolepsy type 1 or type 2 (NT1, NT2) together with healthy control donors. To look for autoreactive T cells in narcolepsy patients that target self-antigens of hypocretin neurons (hypocretin, TRIB2), the study used TCR Vbeta sequencing to follow clonotypes in blood and CSF.

The CDR3, from cysteine to phenylalanine, totals 12 residues. Of all the DNA, just the CDR3 is kept, 36 bases in frame from base 1. Looking up the germline V gene (reference sequence) yields CDR1 LNHDA and CDR2 SQIVND. V is clipped by 4 bases and J by 4 bases, and the sequence between their germline boundaries is 8 bases long. Broad study findings and their caveats: Plots that compared CSF and blood CD4+ T cell clonotypes from the same patient highlighted HCRT-specific and TRIB2-specific autoreactive clonotypes. Autoreactive clonotypes were reported to be detected serially in the blood of the same patients and of different patients, but not in the blood of healthy controls. Some blood memory CD4+ repertoires from patients and controls contained no sequences matching autoreactive T cell clones. Numbers of sequenced blood memory CD4+ clonotypes were comparable, averaging approximately 42,000 in patients and 33,354 in controls.

For TCR Vbeta sequencing, memory CD4+ T cells were sorted ex vivo from the peripheral blood of both healthy controls and narcolepsy patients. The TCR comes from a human donor with narcolepsy. The sequence joins TRBV19 to TRBJ2-7, with the D gene possibly TRBD1 or TRBD2, each one fitting 5 bases. Sequencing input: CD45RA- memory CD4+ T cells from PBMCs. What this sample's cell subset or site label stands for: memory T cells sorted ex vivo from peripheral blood. CDR3 region: CASSREGYEQYF. The DNA reads TGTGCCAGTAGTAGAGAGGGGTACGAGCAGTACTTC.